This T cell receptor beta chain was recorded in a study of cytomegalovirus exposure and HLA in healthy donors. The CDR3 runs to 16 residues. Germline V gene lookup returns CDR1 LNHDA and CDR2 SQIVND (reference sequence). With V trimmed by 3 bases and J by 5 bases, 9 bases remained unmatched. As to this clone: Its target is unknown.

PCR used 60 Vbeta primers and 13 Jbeta primers. Sequencing used immunoSEQ multiplex PCR; TCRdb keeps in-frame clones, though not all of them. The table records about 150,000 clones, 65% to 75% of them present only once. Whole-study results and caveats: Later analysis identified several of the most significant clusters that appeared linked to common viral pathogens. Both high specificity and high sensitivity reportedly marked the classifier's diagnosis of cytomegalovirus status.

The chain couples TRBV19 to TRBJ2-3; TRBD2 aligns across 9 bases. The specimen sequenced was PBMCs. This clonotype originated in a man aged 25-45 years in good health and CMV-seronegative. This chain's CDR3 is CASSILSSGAIDTQYF. In DNA, the CDR3 is TGTGCCAGTAGTATCTTGTCTAGCGGGGCTATAGATACGCAGTATTTT.